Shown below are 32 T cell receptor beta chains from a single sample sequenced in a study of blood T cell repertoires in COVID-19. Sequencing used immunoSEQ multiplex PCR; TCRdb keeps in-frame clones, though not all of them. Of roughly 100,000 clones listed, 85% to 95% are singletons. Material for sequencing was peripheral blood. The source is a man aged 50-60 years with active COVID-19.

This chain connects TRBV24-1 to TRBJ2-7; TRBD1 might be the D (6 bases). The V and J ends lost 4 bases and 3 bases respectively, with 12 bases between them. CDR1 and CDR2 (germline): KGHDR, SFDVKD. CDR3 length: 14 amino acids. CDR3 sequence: CATSDSGTNYEQYF. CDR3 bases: TGTGCCACCAGTGACTCCGGGACAAACTACGAGCAGTACTTC.

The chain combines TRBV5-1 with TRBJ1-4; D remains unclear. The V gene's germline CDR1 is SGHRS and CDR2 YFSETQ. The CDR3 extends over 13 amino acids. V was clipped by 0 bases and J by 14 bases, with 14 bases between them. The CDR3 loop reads CASSLEGGSQLFF. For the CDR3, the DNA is TGCGCCAGCAGCTTGGAGGGAGGGAGTCAGCTGTTTTTT.

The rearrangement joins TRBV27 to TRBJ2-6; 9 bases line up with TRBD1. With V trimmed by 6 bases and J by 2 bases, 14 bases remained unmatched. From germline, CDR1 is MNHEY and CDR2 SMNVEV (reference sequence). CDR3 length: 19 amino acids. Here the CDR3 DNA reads TGTGCCAGCAGCCGAATCCTAGGACAGGGGATGCCTGGGGCCAACGTCCTGACTTTC. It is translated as CASSRILGQGMPGANVLTF. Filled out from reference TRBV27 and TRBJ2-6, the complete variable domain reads EAQVTQNPRYLITVTGKKLTVTCSQNMNHEYMSWYRQDPGLGLRQIYYSMNVEVTDKGDVPEGYKVSRKEKRNFPLILESPSPNQTSLYFCASSRILGQGMPGANVLTFGAGSRLTVL.

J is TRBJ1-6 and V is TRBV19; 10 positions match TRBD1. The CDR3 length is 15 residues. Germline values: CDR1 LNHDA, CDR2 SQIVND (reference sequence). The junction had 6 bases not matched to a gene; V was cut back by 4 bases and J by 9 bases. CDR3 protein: CASSTSGQGISPLHF. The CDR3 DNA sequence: TGTGCCAGTAGTACTTCGGGACAGGGGATTTCACCCCTCCACTTT.

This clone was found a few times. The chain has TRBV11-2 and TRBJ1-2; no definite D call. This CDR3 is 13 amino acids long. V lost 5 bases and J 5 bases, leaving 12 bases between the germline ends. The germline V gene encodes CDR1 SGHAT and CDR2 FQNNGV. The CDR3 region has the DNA TGTGCCAGCAGCCTGGCGGTCAGATATGGCTACACCTTC. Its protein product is CASSLAVRYGYTF. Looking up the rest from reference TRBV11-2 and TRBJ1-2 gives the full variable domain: EAGVAQSPRYKIIEKRQSVAFWCNPISGHATLYWYQQILGQGPKLLIQFQNNGVVDDSQLPKDRFSAERLKGVDSTLKIQPAKLEDSAVYLCASSLAVRYGYTFGSGTRLTVV.

This chain's CDR3 is CASSTSSGRSQETQYF. The DNA of the CDR3 is TGTGCCAGCAGTACGTCTAGCGGAAGAAGCCAAGAGACCCAGTACTTC. The chain has TRBV28 and TRBJ2-5; 7 positions match TRBD2. Germline V gene lookup returns CDR1 MDHEN and CDR2 SYDVKM. Trimming at V came to 5 bases and at J to 1 base, leaving 10 bases not matched to a gene. This CDR3 is built from 16 residues.

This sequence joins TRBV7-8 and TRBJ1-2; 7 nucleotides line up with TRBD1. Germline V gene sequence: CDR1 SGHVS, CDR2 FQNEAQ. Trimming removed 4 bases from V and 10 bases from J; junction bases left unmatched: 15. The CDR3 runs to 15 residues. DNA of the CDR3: TGTGCCAGCAGCTCTACCACTACAGAGGGGGCGGTCTACACCTTC. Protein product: CASSSTTTEGAVYTF.

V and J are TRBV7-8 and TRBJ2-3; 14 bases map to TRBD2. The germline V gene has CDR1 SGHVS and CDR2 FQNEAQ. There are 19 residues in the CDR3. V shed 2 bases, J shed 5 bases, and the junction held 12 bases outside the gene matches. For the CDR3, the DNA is TGTGCCAGCAGCTTAACAGCGGGACTAGCGGGAGCAGGTGGAGATACGCAGTATTTT. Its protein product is CASSLTAGLAGAGGDTQYF.

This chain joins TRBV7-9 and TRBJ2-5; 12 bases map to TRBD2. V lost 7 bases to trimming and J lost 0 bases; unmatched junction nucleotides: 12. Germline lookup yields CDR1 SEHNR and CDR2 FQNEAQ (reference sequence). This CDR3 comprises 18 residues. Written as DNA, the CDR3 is TGTGCCAGCAAACTAGCGGGAGGTCGAATTACATACCAAGAGACCCAGTACTTC. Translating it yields CASKLAGGRITYQETQYF.

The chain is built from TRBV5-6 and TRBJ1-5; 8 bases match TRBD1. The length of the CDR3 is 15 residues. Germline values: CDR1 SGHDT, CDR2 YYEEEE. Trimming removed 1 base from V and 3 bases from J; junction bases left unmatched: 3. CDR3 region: CASSLRTGNNQPQHF. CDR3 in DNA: TGTGCCAGCAGCTTGAGGACAGGGAACAATCAGCCCCAGCATTTT.

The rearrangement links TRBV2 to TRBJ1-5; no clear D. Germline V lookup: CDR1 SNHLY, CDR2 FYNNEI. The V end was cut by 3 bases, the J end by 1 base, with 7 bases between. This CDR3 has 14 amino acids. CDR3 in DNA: TGTGCCAGCAGTGAGGGAGGAAGCAATCAGCCCCAGCATTTT. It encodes CASSEGGSNQPQHF. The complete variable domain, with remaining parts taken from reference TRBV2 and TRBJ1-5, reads EPEVTQTPSHQVTQMGQEVILRCVPISNHLYFYWYRQILGQKVEFLVSFYNNEISEKSEIFDDQFSVERPDGSNFTLKIRSTKLEDSAMYFCASSEGGSNQPQHFGDGTRLSIL.

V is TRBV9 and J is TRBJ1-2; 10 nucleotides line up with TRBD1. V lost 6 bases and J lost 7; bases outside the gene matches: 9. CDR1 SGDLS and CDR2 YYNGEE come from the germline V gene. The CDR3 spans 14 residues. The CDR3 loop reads CASMTGTGVGGYTF. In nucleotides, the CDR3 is TGTGCCAGCATGACCGGGACAGGGGTCGGTGGCTACACCTTC.

The CDR3 bases are TGTGCCAGCAGTAGTCCGGGATCCCAAGAGACCCAGTACTTC. Its translation: CASSSPGSQETQYF. The chain has TRBV28 and TRBJ2-5; a weak D match, TRBD2 (5 bases). V lost 5 bases and J 1 base, leaving 11 bases between the germline ends. The CDR3 spans 14 residues. Looked up from germline, CDR1 is MDHEN and CDR2 is SYDVKM.

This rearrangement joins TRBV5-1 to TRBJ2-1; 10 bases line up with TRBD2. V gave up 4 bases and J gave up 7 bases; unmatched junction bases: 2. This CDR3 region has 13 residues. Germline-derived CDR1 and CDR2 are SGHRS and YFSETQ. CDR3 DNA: TGCGCCAGCAGCCTAGCGGGAGTAAATGAGCAGTTCTTC. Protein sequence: CASSLAGVNEQFF. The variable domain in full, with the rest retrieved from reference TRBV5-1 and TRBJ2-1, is KAGVTQTPRYLIKTRGQQVTLSCSPISGHRSVSWYQQTPGQGLQFLFEYFSETQRNKGNFPGRFSGRQFSNSRSEMNVSTLELGDSALYLCASSLAGVNEQFFGPGTRLTVL.

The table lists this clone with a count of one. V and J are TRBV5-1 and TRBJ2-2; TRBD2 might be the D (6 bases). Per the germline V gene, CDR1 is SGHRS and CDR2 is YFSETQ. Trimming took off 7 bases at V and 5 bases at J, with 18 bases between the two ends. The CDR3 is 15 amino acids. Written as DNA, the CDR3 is TGCGCCAGCCATGCGGGAAAAGGCGTAACCGGGGAGCTGTTTTTT. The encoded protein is CASHAGKGVTGELFF.

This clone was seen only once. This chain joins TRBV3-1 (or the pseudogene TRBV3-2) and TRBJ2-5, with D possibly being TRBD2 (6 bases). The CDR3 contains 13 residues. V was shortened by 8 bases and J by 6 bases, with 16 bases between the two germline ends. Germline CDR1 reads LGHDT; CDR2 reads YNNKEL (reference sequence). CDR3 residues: CASRTGEAKTQYF. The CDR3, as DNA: TGTGCCAGCCGGACTGGGGAGGCAAAGACCCAGTACTTC.

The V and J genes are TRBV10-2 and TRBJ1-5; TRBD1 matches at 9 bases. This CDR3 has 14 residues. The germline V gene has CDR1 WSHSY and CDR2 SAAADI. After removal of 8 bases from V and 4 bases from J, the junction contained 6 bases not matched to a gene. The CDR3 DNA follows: TGCGCCAGCTCCGGGACAGGGAGTAATCAGCCCCAGCATTTT. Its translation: CASSGTGSNQPQHF.

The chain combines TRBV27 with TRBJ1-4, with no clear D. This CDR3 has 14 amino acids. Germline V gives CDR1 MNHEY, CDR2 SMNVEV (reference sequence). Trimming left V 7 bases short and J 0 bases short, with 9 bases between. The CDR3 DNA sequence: TGTGCCAGCACCACCTATACAACTAATGAAAAACTGTTTTTT. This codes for CASTTYTTNEKLFF.

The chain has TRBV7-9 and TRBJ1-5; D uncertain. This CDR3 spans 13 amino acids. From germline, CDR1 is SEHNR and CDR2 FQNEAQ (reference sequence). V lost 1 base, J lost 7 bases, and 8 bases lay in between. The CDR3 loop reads CASSLEVAQPQHF. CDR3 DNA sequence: TGTGCCAGCAGCTTAGAGGTAGCGCAGCCCCAGCATTTT.

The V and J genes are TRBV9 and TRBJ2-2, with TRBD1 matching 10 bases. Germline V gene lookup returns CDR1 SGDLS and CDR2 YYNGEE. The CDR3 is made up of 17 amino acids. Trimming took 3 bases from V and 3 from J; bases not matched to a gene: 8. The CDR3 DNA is TGTGCCAGCAGCGCCCCCCCGGGACAGGGGTACACCGGGGAGCTGTTTTTT. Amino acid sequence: CASSAPPGQGYTGELFF. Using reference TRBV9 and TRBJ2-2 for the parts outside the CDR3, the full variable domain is DSGVTQTPKHLITATGQRVTLRCSPRSGDLSVYWYQQSLDQGLQFLIQYYNGEERAKGNILERFSAQQFPDLHSELNLSSLELGDSALYFCASSAPPGQGYTGELFFGEGSRLTVL.

The CDR3 protein is CASSTGLAGRPYNEQFF. CDR3 sequence (DNA): TGTGCCAGCAGCACCGGACTAGCGGGGCGTCCTTACAATGAGCAGTTCTTC. The chain couples TRBV11-2 to TRBJ2-1; 12 bases map to TRBD2. Germline CDR1 and CDR2: SGHAT and FQNNGV. This CDR3 is 17 amino acids long. Germline trimming cut 5 bases from V and 4 bases from J; bases unmatched to any gene: 9.

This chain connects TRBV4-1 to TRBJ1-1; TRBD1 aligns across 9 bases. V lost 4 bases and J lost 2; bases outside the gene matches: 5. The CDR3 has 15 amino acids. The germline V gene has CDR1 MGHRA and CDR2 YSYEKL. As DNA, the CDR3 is TGCGCCAGCAGCCGTACAGGGGGCCTAAACACTGAAGCTTTCTTT. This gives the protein CASSRTGGLNTEAFF.

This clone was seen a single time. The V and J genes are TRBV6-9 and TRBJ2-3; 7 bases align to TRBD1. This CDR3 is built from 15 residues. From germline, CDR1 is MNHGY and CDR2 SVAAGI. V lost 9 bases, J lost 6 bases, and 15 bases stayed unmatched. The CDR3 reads CARDRDSIESDTQYF. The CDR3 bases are TGTGCCAGAGATCGGGACAGTATCGAGTCCGATACGCAGTATTTT.

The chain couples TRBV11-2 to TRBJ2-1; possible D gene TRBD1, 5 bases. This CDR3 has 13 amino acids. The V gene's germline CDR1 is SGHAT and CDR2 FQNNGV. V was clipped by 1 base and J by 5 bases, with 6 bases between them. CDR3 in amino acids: CASSLGQNNEQFF. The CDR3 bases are TGTGCCAGCAGCTTAGGACAGAACAATGAGCAGTTCTTC.

CDR3 in amino acids: CAWSVRPGRTSSYEQYF. In DNA, the CDR3 is TGTGCCTGGAGTGTCCGTCCGGGGAGGACTAGCTCCTACGAGCAGTACTTC. V gene TRBV30 combines with J gene TRBJ2-7; 7 bases map to TRBD2. Trimming took 0 bases from V and 0 from J; bases not matched to a gene: 11. Germline CDR1 GTSNPN, CDR2 SVGIG (reference sequence). The CDR3 consists of 17 residues.

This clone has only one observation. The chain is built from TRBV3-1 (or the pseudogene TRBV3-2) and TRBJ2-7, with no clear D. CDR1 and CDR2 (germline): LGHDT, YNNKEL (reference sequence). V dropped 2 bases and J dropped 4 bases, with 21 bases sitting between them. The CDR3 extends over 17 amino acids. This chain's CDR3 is CASSQRDYLLLQYEQYF. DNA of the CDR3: TGTGCCAGCAGCCAAAGAGATTATTTATTACTCCAATACGAGCAGTACTTC.

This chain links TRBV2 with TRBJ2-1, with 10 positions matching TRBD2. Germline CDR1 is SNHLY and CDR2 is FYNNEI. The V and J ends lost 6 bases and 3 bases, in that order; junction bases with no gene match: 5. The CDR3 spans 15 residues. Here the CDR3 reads CASRSGLADYNEQFF. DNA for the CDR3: TGTGCCAGCAGATCCGGACTAGCGGACTACAATGAGCAGTTCTTC.

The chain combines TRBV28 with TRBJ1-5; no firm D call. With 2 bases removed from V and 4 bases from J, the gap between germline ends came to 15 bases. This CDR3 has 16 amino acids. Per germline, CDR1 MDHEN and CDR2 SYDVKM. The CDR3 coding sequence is TGTGCCAGCAGTTTAGGAGCCGTGAGATGGAATCAGCCCCAGCATTTT. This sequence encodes CASSLGAVRWNQPQHF.

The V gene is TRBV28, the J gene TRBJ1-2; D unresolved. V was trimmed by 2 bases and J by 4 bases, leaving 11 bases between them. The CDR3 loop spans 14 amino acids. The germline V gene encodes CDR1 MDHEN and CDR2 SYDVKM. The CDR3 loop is CASSLSATVYGYTF. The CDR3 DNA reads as TGTGCCAGCAGTTTAAGTGCCACGGTCTATGGCTACACCTTC.

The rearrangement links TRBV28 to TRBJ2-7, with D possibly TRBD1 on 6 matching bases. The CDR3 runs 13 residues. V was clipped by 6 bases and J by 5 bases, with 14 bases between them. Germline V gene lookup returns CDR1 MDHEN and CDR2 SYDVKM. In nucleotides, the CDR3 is TGTGCCAGCAGCACAGGGCCCATCGACGAGCAGTACTTC. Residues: CASSTGPIDEQYF.

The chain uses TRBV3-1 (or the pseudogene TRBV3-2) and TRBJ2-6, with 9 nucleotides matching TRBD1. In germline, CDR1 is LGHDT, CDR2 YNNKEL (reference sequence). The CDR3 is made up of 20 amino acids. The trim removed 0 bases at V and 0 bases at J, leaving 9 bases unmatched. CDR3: CASSQDPWRTGASGANVLTF. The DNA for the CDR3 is TGTGCCAGCAGCCAAGATCCGTGGCGGACAGGGGCCTCTGGGGCCAACGTCCTGACTTTC.

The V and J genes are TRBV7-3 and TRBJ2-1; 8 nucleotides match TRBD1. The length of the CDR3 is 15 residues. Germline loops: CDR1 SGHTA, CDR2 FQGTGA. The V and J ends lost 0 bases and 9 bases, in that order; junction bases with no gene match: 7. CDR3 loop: CASSLTGQGASEQFF. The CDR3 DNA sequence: TGTGCCAGCAGCTTAACAGGGCAGGGGGCAAGTGAGCAGTTCTTC.